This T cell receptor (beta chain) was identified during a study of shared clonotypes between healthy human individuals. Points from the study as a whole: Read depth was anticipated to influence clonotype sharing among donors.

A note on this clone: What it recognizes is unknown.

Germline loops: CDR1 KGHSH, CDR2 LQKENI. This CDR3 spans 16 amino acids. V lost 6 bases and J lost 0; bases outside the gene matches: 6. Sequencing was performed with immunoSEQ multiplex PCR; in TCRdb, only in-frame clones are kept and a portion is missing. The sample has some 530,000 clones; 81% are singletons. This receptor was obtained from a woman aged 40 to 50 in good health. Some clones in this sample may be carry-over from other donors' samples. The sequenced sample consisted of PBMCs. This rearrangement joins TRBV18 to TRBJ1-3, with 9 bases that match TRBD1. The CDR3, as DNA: TGTGCCAGCTCTCTCGGACAGGGGCGCTCTGGAAACACCATATATTTT. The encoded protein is CASSLGQGRSGNTIYF. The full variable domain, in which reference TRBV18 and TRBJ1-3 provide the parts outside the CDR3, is NAGVMQNPRHLVRRRGQEARLRCSPMKGHSHVYWYRQLPEEGLKFMVYLQKENIIDESGMPKERFSAEFPKEGPSILRIQQVVRGDSAAYFCASSLGQGRSGNTIYFGEGSWLTVV.